These 21 T cell receptor beta chains came from one sample sequenced in a study of cytomegalovirus exposure and HLA in healthy donors. Vbeta (60) and Jbeta (13) primers were used in the PCR. Clones were read by immunoSEQ multiplex PCR, and TCRdb kept only the in-frame ones, dropping some. The repertoire includes some 160,000 clones, about four fifths of them detected once, and 7.5% to 9.5% sits in the top ten. Specimen: PBMCs. Source of these receptors: a male donor in good health and CMV-seropositive.

This clone was recorded only once. The V and J genes are TRBV28 and TRBJ2-1; 13 positions agree with TRBD2. V lost 4 bases, J lost 9 bases, and 6 bases stayed unmatched. Germline V gene data show CDR1 as MDHEN and CDR2 as SYDVKM. The CDR3 is 15 amino acids. The CDR3 DNA is TGTGCCAGCAGTTCGCCGGGGACTAGCGGGGCTGAGCAGTTCTTC. Translated: CASSSPGTSGAEQFF.

This chain connects TRBV7-7 to TRBJ2-1; 7 bases line up with TRBD2. The germline gives CDR1 SSHAT, CDR2 FNYEAQ (reference sequence). V trimming: 2 bases; J trimming: 5 bases; junction bases outside the gene matches: 6. The CDR3 has 15 amino acids. The CDR3 nucleotides read TGTGCCAGCAGCTTAAACGCCGGGACTAACAATGAGCAGTTCTTC. This encodes CASSLNAGTNNEQFF.

The chain couples TRBV4-2 to TRBJ2-7; TRBD1 matches at 7 bases. J lost 3 bases, V lost 3 bases, and 2 bases had no gene match. This CDR3 is built from 13 residues. From germline, CDR1 is LGHNA and CDR2 YNFKEQ. The CDR3: CASSQGQHYEQYF. CDR3 nucleotides: TGTGCCAGCAGCCAGGGACAGCACTACGAGCAGTACTTC.

This clone was counted a few times. This chain uses TRBV7-2 with TRBJ1-1, with 8 bases aligning to TRBD1. V was clipped by 5 bases and J by 1 base; unmatched bases: 6. CDR3 length: 15 amino acids. Germline V gene lookup returns CDR1 SGHTA and CDR2 FQGNSA. CDR3 nucleotides: TGTGCCAGCAGCGCACGGACAGGGTCGAACACTGAAGCTTTCTTT. Its translation is CASSARTGSNTEAFF.

The chain is built from TRBV5-1 and TRBJ2-7, with a possible D match to TRBD1 (6 bases). The CDR3 sequence is 13 residues long. The germline V gene encodes CDR1 SGHRS and CDR2 YFSETQ. Trimming stripped 4 bases from V and 4 bases from J, with 12 bases between. CDR3 protein: CASSIVRGYEQYF. The DNA for the CDR3 is TGCGCCAGCAGCATAGTCAGGGGATACGAGCAGTACTTC.

The chain recombines TRBV9 with TRBJ2-7; 13 nucleotides match TRBD2. This CDR3 contains 14 residues. Trimming took 4 bases from V and 5 from J; bases not matched to a gene: 3. Looked up from germline, CDR1 is SGDLS and CDR2 is YYNGEE. The CDR3 sequence is CASSPTSGRDEQYF. CDR3 nucleotide sequence: TGTGCCAGCAGCCCCACTAGCGGGAGGGACGAGCAGTACTTC.

The chain uses TRBV23-1 and TRBJ2-4, with TRBD2 matching 9 bases. TRBV23-1 is classed as an ORF, of uncertain function. The V gene end was trimmed by 2 bases and the J gene end by 1 base; junction bases not matched to a gene: 12. This CDR3 comprises 19 residues. The CDR3 sequence is CASSQREAGGSGAKNIQYF. The CDR3 coding sequence is TGCGCCAGCAGTCAACGGGAAGCGGGGGGCAGTGGGGCCAAAAACATTCAGTACTTC.

V is TRBV27 and J is TRBJ2-7; 8 bases are shared with TRBD1. V gave up 5 bases and J gave up 5 bases; unmatched junction bases: 5. Germline CDR1 and CDR2: MNHEY and SMNVEV (reference sequence). The length of the CDR3 is 13 residues. The CDR3 coding sequence is TGTGCCAGCAGTCTGTACAGGGGGAACGAGCAGTACTTC. Its translation is CASSLYRGNEQYF.

This chain links TRBV7-9 with TRBJ2-7, with 8 bases identical to TRBD1. With 4 bases clipped from V and 3 bases from J, the junction kept 5 bases outside the gene matches. From germline, CDR1 is SEHNR and CDR2 FQNEAQ (reference sequence). This CDR3 is built from 14 residues. The CDR3 DNA sequence: TGTGCCAGCAGCTCATCAGGGGGCTTCTACGAGCAGTACTTC. Its translation is CASSSSGGFYEQYF. The variable domain in full, completed from reference TRBV7-9 and TRBJ2-7, reads DTGVSQNPRHKITKRGQNVTFRCDPISEHNRLYWYRQTLGQGPEFLTYFQNEAQLEKSRLLSDRFSAERPKGSFSTLEIQRTEQGDSAMYLCASSSSGGFYEQYFGPGTRLTVT.

The chain uses TRBV6-1 and TRBJ2-7; D is ambiguous. The germline V gene encodes CDR1 MNHNS and CDR2 SASEGT. Between the trimmed V and J ends, which lost 4 bases and 2 bases, there was a span of 9 bases. CDR3 size: 13 residues. The CDR3 region has the DNA TGTGCCAGCAGTGGTGACATACCCTACGAGCAGTACTTC. It encodes CASSGDIPYEQYF.

In this sample, this clone turned up once. Other DNA sequences within the sample encode an identical CDR3. The rearrangement links TRBV7-9 to TRBJ1-2; tentatively, D is TRBD1 (5 bases). From germline, CDR1 is SEHNR and CDR2 FQNEAQ (reference sequence). CDR3 length: 12 amino acids. V was pared by 5 bases and J by 6 bases, with 10 bases between. The chain's CDR3 is CASSLRQNGYTF. CDR3 coding DNA: TGTGCCAGCAGCCTTCGACAGAATGGCTACACCTTC.

This clone turned up a few times. The chain joins TRBV7-9 to TRBJ2-7, with TRBD2 identical over 7 bases. Trimming at V came to 4 bases and at J to 0 bases, leaving 6 bases not matched to a gene. The germline V gene encodes CDR1 SEHNR and CDR2 FQNEAQ (reference sequence). The CDR3 loop spans 15 amino acids. The CDR3 DNA reads TGTGCCAGCAGCTCTGGGAGGGTGAGCTCCTACGAGCAGTACTTC. Amino acids: CASSSGRVSSYEQYF. The whole variable domain, remainder taken from reference TRBV7-9 and TRBJ2-7, is DTGVSQNPRHKITKRGQNVTFRCDPISEHNRLYWYRQTLGQGPEFLTYFQNEAQLEKSRLLSDRFSAERPKGSFSTLEIQRTEQGDSAMYLCASSSGRVSSYEQYFGPGTRLTVT.

The chain uses TRBV25-1 and TRBJ2-3, with TRBD2 identical over 7 bases. The CDR3 consists of 13 residues. The germline V gene encodes CDR1 MGHDK and CDR2 SYGVNS. V was pared by 6 bases and J by 11 bases, with 11 bases of the junction left unmatched. The CDR3 reads CASRTAGVVVQYF. CDR3 nucleotides: TGTGCCAGCAGAACGGCGGGAGTGGTGGTGCAGTATTTT.

The CDR3 loop reads CASSTLAGVGNTEAFF. The CDR3 region has the DNA TGTGCCAGTAGTACGCTCGCAGGGGTGGGGAACACTGAAGCTTTCTTT. V is TRBV19 and J is TRBJ1-1, with D possibly TRBD1 on 6 matching bases. Trimming stripped 4 bases from V and 1 base from J, with 16 bases between. Germline V lookup: CDR1 LNHDA, CDR2 SQIVND (reference sequence). This CDR3 comprises 16 residues.

This clone was counted once. The V call is TRBV5-4, the J call TRBJ2-7, with TRBD2 matching 10 bases. The CDR3 contains 15 residues. The germline gives CDR1 SGHNT, CDR2 YYREEE (reference sequence). The trim removed 0 bases at V and 3 bases at J, leaving 3 bases unmatched. The CDR3 spells CASSLEAGGLYEQYF. The CDR3, as DNA: TGTGCCAGCAGCTTGGAAGCGGGGGGGCTCTACGAGCAGTACTTC.

The V call is TRBV19, the J call TRBJ2-7; 8 nucleotides line up with TRBD1. CDR1 LNHDA and CDR2 SQIVND come from the germline V gene (reference sequence). The length of the CDR3 is 16 residues. J gave up 0 bases and V 4 bases, and 8 bases lay outside the gene matches. The CDR3 loop reads CASSKITGGFSYEQYF. CDR3 nucleotide sequence: TGTGCCAGTAGTAAAATAACAGGGGGTTTCTCCTACGAGCAGTACTTC.

This clone came up a few times. The gene calls are TRBV7-2 and TRBJ1-6, with D perhaps TRBD1 (6 bases). Germline CDR1 SGHTA, CDR2 FQGNSA. V lost 3 bases and J 6 bases, leaving 21 bases between the germline ends. The length of the CDR3 is 18 residues. The CDR3 DNA follows: TGTGCCAGCAGCTTTCAAGTCCCACAGGGTATGGGTAATTCACCCCTCCACTTT. Translation gives CASSFQVPQGMGNSPLHF.

The chain uses TRBV2 and TRBJ1-2; the D gene is possibly TRBD1 (6 bases). Germline CDR1 reads SNHLY; CDR2 reads FYNNEI. V lost 3 bases, J lost 2 bases, and 10 bases lay in between. This CDR3 comprises 14 residues. DNA for the CDR3: TGTGCCAGCAGTGATAGGACAGAGAACTATGGCTACACCTTC. Its protein product is CASSDRTENYGYTF.

Of note for this clone: At one of its ends the junction is not consistent with the germline gene, which may arise from a read error. The chain combines TRBV7-9 with TRBJ2-7, with 7 bases lining up with TRBD2. This CDR3 comprises 13 residues. Germline V gives CDR1 SEHNR, CDR2 FQNEAQ (reference sequence). CDR3 in amino acids: CSSSFPGGSEQYF. Here the CDR3 DNA reads TGTTCCAGCAGCTTTCCGGGGGGATCCGAGCAGTACTTC.

This clone was seen more than once but under ten times. V gene TRBV9 combines with J gene TRBJ2-7, with no clear D. Trimming cost V 2 bases and J 0 bases, with 9 bases left between them. Germline CDR1 reads SGDLS; CDR2 reads YYNGEE. The CDR3 runs 14 residues. CDR3 bases: TGTGCCAGCAGCGTCGGGTCCCCCTCCTACGAGCAGTACTTC. It encodes CASSVGSPSYEQYF.

The V call is TRBV7-9, the J call TRBJ1-1, with D perhaps matching TRBD1 (6 bases). The ends were cut back, 6 bases at V and 2 bases at J, with 25 bases in the middle. The CDR3 has 18 amino acids. Looked up from germline, CDR1 is SEHNR and CDR2 is FQNEAQ (reference sequence). The CDR3 nucleotides are TGTGCCAGCAGATCATCGACCTTCACAGGGCCGCGAAACACTGAAGCTTTCTTT. It translates to CASRSSTFTGPRNTEAFF.